This T cell receptor beta chain is drawn from a study of blood T cell repertoires in COVID-19. Measured with immunoSEQ multiplex PCR; TCRdb has only the in-frame clones, and not every one. In the table there are some 130,000 clones, roughly 89% of which are singletons. CDR1 MNHEY and CDR2 SVGEGT come from the germline V gene. There are 15 residues in the CDR3. V lost 6 bases and J lost 2; bases outside the gene matches: 4. This TCR derives from a middle-aged man with active or convalescent COVID-19. Specimen: peripheral blood. J is TRBJ2-7 and V is TRBV6-2 or TRBV6-3; 13 bases line up with TRBD2. For the CDR3, the DNA is TGTGCCAGCAGCTCGACTAGCGGGAGGACCTACGAGCAGTACTTC. Encoded protein: CASSSTSGRTYEQYF.